The T cell receptor beta chain described here comes from a study of blood T cell repertoires in COVID-19. Study details: Whether acute or convalescent, the COVID-19 samples came from the United States, Italy and Spain. From T cells, B-cell-depleted T cells, or PBMCs came the material, which was cDNA or gDNA.

This CDR3 contains 15 residues. V was pared by 5 bases and J by 7 bases, with 14 bases of the junction left unmatched. Germline V gene lookup returns CDR1 SGHTA and CDR2 FQGTGA. Under the authors' procedure: Reference gene primer amplification in the assay estimated nucleated cell counts. Libraries were prepared by immunoSEQ multiplex PCR; TCRdb keeps only in-frame clonotypes and omits some of them. V, J and clone size derive from that table, while D and trimming were established from the DNA sequence. Of about 150,000 clones in the sample, under 85% are singletons; the top ten hold 0.6% to 0.65%. In Seattle, patients joined the study during active infection and were tracked longitudinally.

J is TRBJ2-7 and V is TRBV7-3, with 7 bases lining up with TRBD2. This clonotype was obtained from a man between 60 and 75 years old with COVID-19, enrolled during active disease. What was sequenced was peripheral blood. CDR3 loop: CASSLSSGFLGEQYF. The CDR3 bases are TGTGCCAGCAGCCTAAGTAGCGGGTTCCTAGGGGAGCAGTACTTC.